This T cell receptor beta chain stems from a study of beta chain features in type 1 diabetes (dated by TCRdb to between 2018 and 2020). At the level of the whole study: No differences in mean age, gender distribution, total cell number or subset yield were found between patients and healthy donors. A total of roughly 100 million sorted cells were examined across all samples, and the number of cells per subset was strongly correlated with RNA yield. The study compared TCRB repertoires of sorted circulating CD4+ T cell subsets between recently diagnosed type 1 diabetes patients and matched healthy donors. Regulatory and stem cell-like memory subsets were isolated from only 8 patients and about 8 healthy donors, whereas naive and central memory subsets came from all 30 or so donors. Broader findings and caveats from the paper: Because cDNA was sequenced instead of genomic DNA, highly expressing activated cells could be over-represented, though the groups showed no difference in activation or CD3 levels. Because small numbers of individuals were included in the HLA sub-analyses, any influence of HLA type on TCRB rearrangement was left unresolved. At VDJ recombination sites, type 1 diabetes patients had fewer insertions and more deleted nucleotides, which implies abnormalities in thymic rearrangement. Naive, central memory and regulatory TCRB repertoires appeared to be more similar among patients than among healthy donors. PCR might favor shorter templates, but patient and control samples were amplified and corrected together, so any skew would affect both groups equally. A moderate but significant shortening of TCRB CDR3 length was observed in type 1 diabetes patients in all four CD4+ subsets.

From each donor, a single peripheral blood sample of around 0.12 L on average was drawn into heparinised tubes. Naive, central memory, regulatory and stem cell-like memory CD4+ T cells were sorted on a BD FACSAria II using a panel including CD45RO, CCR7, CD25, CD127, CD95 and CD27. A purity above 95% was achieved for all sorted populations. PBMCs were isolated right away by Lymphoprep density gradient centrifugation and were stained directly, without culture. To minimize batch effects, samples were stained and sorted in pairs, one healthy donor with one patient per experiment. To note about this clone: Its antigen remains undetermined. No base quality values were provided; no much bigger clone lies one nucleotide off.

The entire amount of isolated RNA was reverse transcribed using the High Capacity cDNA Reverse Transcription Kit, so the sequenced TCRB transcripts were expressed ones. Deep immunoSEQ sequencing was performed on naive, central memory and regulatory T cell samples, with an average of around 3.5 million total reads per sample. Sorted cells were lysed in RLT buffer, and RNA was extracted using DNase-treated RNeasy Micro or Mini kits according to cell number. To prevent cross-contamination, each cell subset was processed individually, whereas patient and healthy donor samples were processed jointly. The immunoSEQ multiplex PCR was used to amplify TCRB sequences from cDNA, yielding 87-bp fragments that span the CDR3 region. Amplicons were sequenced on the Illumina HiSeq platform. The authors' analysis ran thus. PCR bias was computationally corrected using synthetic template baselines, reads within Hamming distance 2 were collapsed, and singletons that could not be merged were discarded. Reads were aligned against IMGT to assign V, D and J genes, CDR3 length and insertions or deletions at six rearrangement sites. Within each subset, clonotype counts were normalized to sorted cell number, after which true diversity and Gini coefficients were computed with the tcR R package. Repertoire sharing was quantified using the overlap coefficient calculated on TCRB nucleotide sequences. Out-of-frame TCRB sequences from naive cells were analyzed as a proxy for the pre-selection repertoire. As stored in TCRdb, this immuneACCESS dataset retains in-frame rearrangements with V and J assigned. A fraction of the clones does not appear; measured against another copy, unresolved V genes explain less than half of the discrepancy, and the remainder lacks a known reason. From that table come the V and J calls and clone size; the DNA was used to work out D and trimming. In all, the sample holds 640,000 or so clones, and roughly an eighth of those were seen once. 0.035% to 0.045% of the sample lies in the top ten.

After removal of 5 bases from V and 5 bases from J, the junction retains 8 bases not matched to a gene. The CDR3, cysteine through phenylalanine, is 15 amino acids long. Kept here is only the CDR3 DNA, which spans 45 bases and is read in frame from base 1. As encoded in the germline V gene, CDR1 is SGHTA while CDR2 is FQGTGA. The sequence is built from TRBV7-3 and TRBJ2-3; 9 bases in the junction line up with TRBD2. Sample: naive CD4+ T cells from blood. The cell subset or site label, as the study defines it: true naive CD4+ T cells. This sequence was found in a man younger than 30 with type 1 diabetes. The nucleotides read TGTGCCAGCAGCCTCGGGACTAGCCGAGGAGATACGCAGTATTTT. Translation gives CASSLGTSRGDTQYF.